One and the same sample provided the 17 T cell receptor beta chains below, sequenced in a study of blood T cell repertoires in COVID-19. Assay used: immunoSEQ multiplex PCR; TCRdb lists only in-frame clones, some missing. The data show tens of thousands of clones, with about 88% seen just once and under 15% held by the top ten. The sample taken for sequencing was peripheral blood. These receptors came from a woman aged 70 to 79 in a cohort sampled during active COVID-19.

The V and J genes are TRBV19 and TRBJ1-1; 7 positions agree with TRBD1. The CDR3 contains 14 residues. J was trimmed by 10 bases and V by 8 bases; bases with no gene match: 16. Germline V gene sequence: CDR1 LNHDA, CDR2 SQIVND (reference sequence). The CDR3 nucleotides are TGTGCCAGTTACCCAAGGACAGGCGGGGTAAGAGCTTTCTTT. Translation: CASYPRTGGVRAFF.

Only one count was recorded for this clone. The V gene is TRBV5-5, the J gene TRBJ1-6, with D uncertain. This CDR3 is built from 15 residues. Trimming removed 0 bases at V and 9 bases at J, with 13 bases between. Per germline, CDR1 SGHKS and CDR2 YYEKEE (reference sequence). CDR3 residues: CASSLERSLGSPLHF. DNA for the CDR3: TGTGCCAGCAGCTTGGAACGCAGCCTAGGTTCACCCCTCCACTTT.

This clone was seen a handful of times. This chain joins TRBV5-1 and TRBJ1-5; D not resolved. Germline V gives CDR1 SGHRS, CDR2 YFSETQ. Trimming cost V 4 bases and J 4 bases, with 9 bases left between them. CDR3 length: 13 amino acids. The CDR3 spells CASSAGQNQPQHF. CDR3 nucleotides: TGCGCCAGCAGCGCTGGCCAGAATCAGCCCCAGCATTTT.

The genes are TRBV7-2 and TRBJ2-2, with 12 positions matching TRBD2. CDR1 is SGHTA, CDR2 FQGNSA, per germline. The CDR3 spans 16 residues. V trimming: 4 bases; J trimming: 4 bases; junction bases outside the gene matches: 4. Here the CDR3 DNA reads TGTGCCAGCAGCTCCCTAGCGGGAGGGCGCACCGGGGAGCTGTTTTTT. Encoded protein: CASSSLAGGRTGELFF.

The J gene is TRBJ1-2, the V gene TRBV28; the match to TRBD1 covers 9 bases. There are 17 residues in the CDR3. Germline values: CDR1 MDHEN, CDR2 SYDVKM. Trimming at V came to 10 bases and at J to 8 bases, leaving 23 bases not matched to a gene. CDR3 nucleotides: TGTGCCATCGAAATTACTCAAGGGACAGGGCCCTTTTGGGGCTACACCTTC. Translating it yields CAIEITQGTGPFWGYTF.

The chain couples TRBV6-5 to TRBJ2-1, with D possibly matching TRBD1 (5 bases). Germline V CDR1 and CDR2: MNHEY, SVGAGI. CDR3 length: 14 amino acids. V dropped 3 bases and J dropped 8 bases, with 14 bases sitting between them. Here the CDR3 DNA reads TGTGCCAGCAGTTATGGGCAGGGAAGGTATGAGCAGTTCTTC. Its translation is CASSYGQGRYEQFF.

V and J are TRBV6-5 and TRBJ1-1; D may be TRBD1 (5 bases). The CDR3 has 14 amino acids. With 7 bases removed from V and 1 base from J, the gap between germline ends came to 13 bases. CDR1 and CDR2 (germline): MNHEY, SVGAGI. The CDR3 loop is CASTLGRSNTEAFF. CDR3 sequence (DNA): TGTGCCAGCACCTTGGGGCGGTCGAACACTGAAGCTTTCTTT.

V gene TRBV12-3 or TRBV12-4 combines with J gene TRBJ1-1, with 8 nucleotides matching TRBD1. The CDR3 sequence is 13 residues long. V lost 4 bases to trimming and J lost 7 bases; unmatched junction nucleotides: 5. The DNA of the CDR3 is TGTGCCAGCAGTTGGACAGGGACGAATGAAGCTTTCTTT. As protein: CASSWTGTNEAFF.

The chain combines TRBV6-5 with TRBJ1-2, with D tentatively TRBD1 (5 bases). The CDR3 has 13 amino acids. Germline CDR1 MNHEY, CDR2 SVGAGI. With 4 bases removed from V and 7 bases from J, the gap between germline ends came to 13 bases. The CDR3 is CASSSTVAGGYTF. DNA for the CDR3: TGTGCCAGCAGTTCGACAGTTGCAGGTGGCTACACCTTC.

The chain combines TRBV6-5 with TRBJ2-7; possibly TRBD1 for D (6 bases). Between the trimmed V and J ends, which lost 6 bases and 0 bases, there was a span of 15 bases. Germline CDR1 reads MNHEY; CDR2 reads SVGAGI. The length of the CDR3 is 15 residues. The CDR3: CASSSKGGFSYEQYF. DNA of the CDR3: TGTGCCAGCAGCTCCAAAGGGGGATTCTCCTACGAGCAGTACTTC.

V and J are TRBV7-2 and TRBJ2-7; D call uncertain. V lost 5 bases, J lost 0 bases, and 2 bases lay in between. The CDR3 has 11 residues. Germline CDR1 is SGHTA and CDR2 is FQGNSA. The CDR3 here is CASSRSYEQYF. In nucleotides, the CDR3 is TGTGCCAGCAGCCGCTCCTACGAGCAGTACTTC. The whole variable domain, remainder taken from reference TRBV7-2 and TRBJ2-7, is GAGVSQSPSNKVTEKGKDVELRCDPISGHTALYWYRQSLGQGLEFLIYFQGNSAPDKSGLPSDRFSAERTGGSVSTLTIQRTQQEDSAVYLCASSRSYEQYFGPGTRLTVT.

The chain joins TRBV27 to TRBJ1-1; no clear D. Trimming pared 1 base from V and 3 bases from J, leaving 12 bases between. From germline, CDR1 is MNHEY and CDR2 SMNVEV (reference sequence). The CDR3 has 15 residues. The DNA for the CDR3 is TGTGCCAGCAGTTTATTTCCTACAGTGCACACTGAAGCTTTCTTT. This gives the protein CASSLFPTVHTEAFF.

The rearrangement uses TRBV5-1 and TRBJ2-1, with 10 bases identical to TRBD2. This CDR3 is 16 amino acids long. The V gene end was trimmed by 5 bases and the J gene end by 2 bases; junction bases not matched to a gene: 7. Germline-derived CDR1 and CDR2 are SGHRS and YFSETQ. CDR3: CASRAGGSEPYNEQFF. The CDR3 DNA reads as TGCGCCAGCAGAGCGGGAGGGAGTGAGCCCTACAATGAGCAGTTCTTC. The variable domain in full, with the rest retrieved from reference TRBV5-1 and TRBJ2-1, is KAGVTQTPRYLIKTRGQQVTLSCSPISGHRSVSWYQQTPGQGLQFLFEYFSETQRNKGNFPGRFSGRQFSNSRSEMNVSTLELGDSALYLCASRAGGSEPYNEQFFGPGTRLTVL.

The genes are TRBV10-2 and TRBJ2-5; no clear D. The CDR3 sequence is 12 residues long. Trimming took 7 bases from V and 2 from J, leaving 8 bases between them. CDR1 and CDR2 from the germline V gene are WSHSY and SAAADI. The CDR3 nucleotides read TGCGCCAGCACTTCTACGCAAGAGACCCAGTACTTC. Protein sequence: CASTSTQETQYF.

The chain combines TRBV10-3 with TRBJ2-5, with D possibly being TRBD1 (7 bases). This CDR3 contains 15 residues. Germline CDR1 and CDR2: ENHRY and SYGVKD. Trimming stripped 7 bases from V and 5 bases from J, with 20 bases between. The CDR3 is CAITISGPRGETQYF. The CDR3 DNA follows: TGTGCCATCACGATCAGCGGGCCCAGGGGGGAGACCCAGTACTTC.

The gene calls are TRBV5-4 and TRBJ2-7; 10 nucleotides line up with TRBD2. Germline values: CDR1 SGHNT, CDR2 YYREEE (reference sequence). J was trimmed by 2 bases and V by 4 bases; bases with no gene match: 6. This CDR3 has 15 amino acids. As DNA, the CDR3 is TGTGCCAGCAGCCCCCGGACTAGCGGACCCTACGAGCAGTACTTC. Translated, it gives CASSPRTSGPYEQYF.

A single count supports this clone. The chain joins TRBV28 to TRBJ1-2; D call uncertain. Trimming stripped 4 bases from V and 4 bases from J, with 10 bases between. The CDR3 loop spans 13 amino acids. Looked up from germline, CDR1 is MDHEN and CDR2 is SYDVKM. As DNA, the CDR3 is TGTGCCAGCAGTTATCAGGTCGCCTATGGCTACACCTTC. As protein: CASSYQVAYGYTF.